This T cell receptor beta chain was sequenced for a study of blood T cell repertoires in COVID-19. As for the study in general: Both acute and convalescent COVID-19 samples were obtained from the United States, Italy and Spain. From T cells, B-cell-depleted T cells, or PBMCs came the material, which was cDNA or gDNA.

CDR1 is SGHTA, CDR2 FQGTGA, per germline. The CDR3 runs to 14 residues. The V gene lost 2 bases and the J gene lost 2 bases, with 10 bases spanning the gap. Methods used by the authors: Amplification of reference gene primers was used by the study to estimate nucleated cell counts. Generated by immunoSEQ multiplex PCR, the TCRdb table keeps only in-frame clones and is missing some. The DNA gave D and trimming, while V, J and clone size come from that table. The sample yields about 150,000 clones, about nine tenths seen once. The chain has TRBV7-3 and TRBJ2-7; D ambiguous. The sample was peripheral blood. This sequence originates from a human donor in a cohort sampled during active COVID-19. The CDR3 region has the DNA TGTGCCAGCAGCTTAGGTCGGGTGCCCTACGAGCAGTACTTC. The encoded protein is CASSLGRVPYEQYF. Variable domain in full (rest from reference TRBV7-3 and TRBJ2-7): GAGVSQTPSNKVTEKGKYVELRCDPISGHTALYWYRQSLGQGPEFLIYFQGTGAADDSGLPNDRFFAVRPEGSVSTLKIQRTERGDSAVYLCASSLGRVPYEQYFGPGTRLTVT.